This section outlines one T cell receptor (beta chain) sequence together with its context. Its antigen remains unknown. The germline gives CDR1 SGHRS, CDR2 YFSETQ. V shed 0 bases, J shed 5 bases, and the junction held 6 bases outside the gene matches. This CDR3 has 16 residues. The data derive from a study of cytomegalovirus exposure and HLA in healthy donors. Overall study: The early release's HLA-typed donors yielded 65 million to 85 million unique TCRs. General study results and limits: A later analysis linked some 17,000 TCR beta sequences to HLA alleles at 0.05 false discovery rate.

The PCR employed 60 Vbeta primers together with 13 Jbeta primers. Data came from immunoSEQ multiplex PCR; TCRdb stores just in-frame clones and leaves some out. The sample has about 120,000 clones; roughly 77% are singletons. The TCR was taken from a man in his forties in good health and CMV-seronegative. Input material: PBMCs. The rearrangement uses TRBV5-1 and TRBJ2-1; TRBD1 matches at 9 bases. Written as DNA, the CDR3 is TGCGCCAGCAGCTTGGCGGGGACAGGGATCCACAATGAGCAGTTCTTC. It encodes CASSLAGTGIHNEQFF.